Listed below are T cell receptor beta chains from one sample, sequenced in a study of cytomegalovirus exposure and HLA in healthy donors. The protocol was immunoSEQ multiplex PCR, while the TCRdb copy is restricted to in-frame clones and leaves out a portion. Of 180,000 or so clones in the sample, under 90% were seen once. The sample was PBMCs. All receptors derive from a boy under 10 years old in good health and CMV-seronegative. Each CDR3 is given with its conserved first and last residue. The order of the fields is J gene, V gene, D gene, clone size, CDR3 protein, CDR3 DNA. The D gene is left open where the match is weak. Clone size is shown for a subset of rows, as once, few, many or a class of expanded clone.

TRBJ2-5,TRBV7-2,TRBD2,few,CASSPSLAGGQETQYF,TGTGCCAGCAGCCCATCCCTAGCGGGGGGGCAAGAGACCCAGTACTTC
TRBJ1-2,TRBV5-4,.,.,CASSLDRANYGYTF,TGTGCCAGCAGCTTGGACAGAGCTAACTATGGCTACACCTTC
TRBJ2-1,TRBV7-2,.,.,CASSFRPRVDEQFF,TGTGCCAGCAGCTTTCGCCCCAGGGTGGATGAGCAGTTCTTC
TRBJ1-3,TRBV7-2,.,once,CASSLASGNTIYF,TGTGCCAGCAGCTTAGCCAGTGGAAACACCATATATTTT
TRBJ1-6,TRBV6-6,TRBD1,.,CASSPVLTGPGSPLHF,TGTGCCAGCAGTCCGGTACTGACAGGGCCTGGTTCACCCCTCCACTTT
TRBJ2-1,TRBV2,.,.,CASSEELVLDEQFF,TGTGCCAGCAGTGAAGAGCTGGTTCTGGATGAGCAGTTCTTC
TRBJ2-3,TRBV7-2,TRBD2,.,CASSLQRLATDTQYF,TGTGCCAGCAGCCTCCAGCGACTAGCCACGGATACGCAGTATTTT
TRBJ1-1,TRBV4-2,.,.,CASNELSAVNTEAFF,TGTGCCAGCAATGAGTTGTCGGCGGTGAACACTGAAGCTTTCTTT
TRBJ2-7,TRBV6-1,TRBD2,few,CASSEWRGGPHEQYF,TGTGCCAGCAGTGAATGGCGGGGGGGTCCCCACGAGCAGTACTTC
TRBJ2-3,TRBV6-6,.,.,CASSYPSGKDTQYF,TGTGCCAGCAGTTACCCCTCAGGGAAAGATACGCAGTATTTT
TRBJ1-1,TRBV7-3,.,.,CASSVAVNTEAFF,TGTGCCAGCAGCGTGGCAGTGAACACTGAAGCTTTCTTT
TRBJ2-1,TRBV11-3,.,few,CASSLDRRDEQFF,TGTGCCAGCAGCTTAGATAGGCGGGATGAGCAGTTCTTC
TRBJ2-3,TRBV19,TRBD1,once,CASSMDRVGDTQYF,TGTGCCAGTAGTATGGACAGGGTTGGTGATACGCAGTATTTT
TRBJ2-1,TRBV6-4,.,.,CASSRQGGEQFF,TGTGCCAGCTCCCGCCAGGGGGGTGAGCAGTTCTTC
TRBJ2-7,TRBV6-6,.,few,CASSSVGGEQYF,TGTGCCAGCAGCTCCGTCGGGGGCGAGCAGTACTTC
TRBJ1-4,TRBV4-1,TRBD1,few,CASSQPRQGNEKLFF,TGCGCCAGCAGCCAGCCCCGACAGGGTAATGAAAAACTGTTTTTT
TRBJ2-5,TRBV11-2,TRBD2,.,CASSYLAGQETQYF,TGTGCCAGCAGCTACCTAGCGGGCCAAGAGACCCAGTACTTC
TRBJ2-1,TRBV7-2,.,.,CASSLELRAEQFF,TGTGCCAGCAGCTTAGAGTTGCGTGCTGAGCAGTTCTTC
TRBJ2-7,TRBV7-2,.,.,CASSSAAGGFYEQYF,TGTGCCAGCAGCTCCGCGGCCGGTGGTTTCTACGAGCAGTACTTC
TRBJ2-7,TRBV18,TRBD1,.,CASSLGTGVYEQYF,TGTGCCAGCTCACTGGGGACAGGGGTCTACGAGCAGTACTTC
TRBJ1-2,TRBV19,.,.,CASSYSGYGYTF,TGTGCCAGTAGCTACTCGGGTTATGGCTACACCTTC
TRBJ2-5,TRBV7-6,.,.,CASSLALPGGGSQYF,TGTGCCAGCAGCTTAGCGCTTCCTGGAGGCGGGTCCCAGTACTTC
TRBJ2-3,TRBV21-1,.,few,CASSNGGTGNLRTDTQYF,TGTGCCAGCAGCAATGGGGGGACAGGGAACCTTCGCACAGATACGCAGTATTTT
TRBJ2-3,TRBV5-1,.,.,CASSYGQSTDTQYF,TGCGCCAGCAGCTACGGACAGAGCACAGATACGCAGTATTTT
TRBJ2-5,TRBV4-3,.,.,CASSQRLMGQGEEQYF,TGCGCCAGCAGCCAAAGACTCATGGGCCAGGGCGAAGAGCAGTACTTC
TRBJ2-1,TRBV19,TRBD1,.,CASSGSGQGLNEQFF,TGTGCCAGTAGTGGTTCGGGACAGGGACTAAATGAGCAGTTCTTC